The 26 T cell receptor beta chains listed next were all sequenced from one sample in a study of spatial heterogeneity in lung cancer. TCRdb reprocessed the 5' RACE reads with MiXCR, giving one entry per CDR3 protein. The sample shows 39,000 or so distinct CDR3 sequences, over 9.5% of them seen only once. The time point is: blood at routine non-recurrence follow-up after resection. Sample: PBMCs, taken at follow-up. Source of these receptors: a female donor with early-stage non-small cell lung cancer.

There are many counts of this clonotype. The chain employs TRBV28 and TRBJ1-1; D might be TRBD1 (6 bases). Germline V gene sequence: CDR1 MDHEN, CDR2 SYDVKM. V shed 4 bases and J shed 4 bases, with 22 bases lying between them. The CDR3 extends over 17 amino acids. The CDR3 coding sequence is TGTGCCAGCAGTTCTTCCATTTCTAGGGGGGCAGTCACTGAAGCTTTCTTT. Protein sequence: CASSSSISRGAVTEAFF.

This clonotype has a count of ten or more. The CDR3 sequence is CASSPEGVGDEKLFF. The CDR3 coding sequence is TGTGCCAGCAGCCCTGAGGGGGTGGGCGATGAAAAACTGTTTTTT. J is TRBJ1-4 and V is TRBV7-2; TRBD1 might be the D (6 bases). V lost 5 bases, J lost 6 bases, and 16 bases lay in between. The length of the CDR3 is 15 residues. Germline V lookup: CDR1 SGHTA, CDR2 FQGNSA. The whole variable domain, filled in from reference TRBV7-2 and TRBJ1-4, reads GAGVSQSPSNKVTEKGKDVELRCDPISGHTALYWYRQSLGQGLEFLIYFQGNSAPDKSGLPSDRFSAERTGGSVSTLTIQRTQQEDSAVYLCASSPEGVGDEKLFFGSGTQLSVL.

Details on this clonotype: A single base separates this from a much larger clone, so it may be a read error. This rearrangement joins TRBV12-5 to TRBJ2-3, with D possibly matching TRBD1 (6 bases). This CDR3 spans 13 amino acids. CDR1 LGHNT and CDR2 FRNRAP come from the germline V gene. CDR3 region: CASGFTGISTQNF. In DNA, the CDR3 is TGTGCTAGTGGTTTTACAGGGATATCGACGCAGAATTTT.

In this sample, this clonotype turned up many times. This rearrangement joins TRBV7-9 to TRBJ1-1; 7 nucleotides line up with TRBD1. Germline V lookup: CDR1 SEHNR, CDR2 FQNEAQ (reference sequence). The CDR3 consists of 15 residues. V lost 5 bases to trimming and J lost 3 bases; unmatched junction nucleotides: 9. As DNA, the CDR3 is TGTGCCAGCAGCCCCCCACAGGGGAGGGACACTGAAGCTTTCTTT. This gives the protein CASSPPQGRDTEAFF.

The sample holds a few counts of this clonotype. The V call is TRBV27, the J call TRBJ1-1, with D maybe TRBD1 (5 bases). The V gene lost 4 bases and the J gene lost 1 base, with 10 bases spanning the gap. The germline CDR1 and CDR2 sequences are MNHEY and SMNVEV (reference sequence). The CDR3 length is 14 residues. The chain's CDR3 is CASSSVGENTEAFF. The CDR3 DNA is TGTGCCAGCAGTTCGGTGGGGGAGAACACTGAAGCTTTCTTT.

This clonotype was observed a handful of times. The rearrangement links TRBV5-4 to TRBJ2-7; D uncertain. The CDR3 consists of 11 residues. The germline CDR1 and CDR2 sequences are SGHNT and YYREEE (reference sequence). V lost 1 base and J lost 5, with 4 bases in between. Here the CDR3 reads CASSLYDEQYF. CDR3 DNA sequence: TGTGCCAGCAGCTTGTACGACGAGCAGTACTTC.

The V gene is TRBV7-2, the J gene TRBJ1-1; tentatively, D is TRBD1 (5 bases). This CDR3 has 14 residues. The V end lost 3 bases, the J end lost 1 base, and 9 bases lay between the germline ends. Germline V gives CDR1 SGHTA, CDR2 FQGNSA. As DNA, the CDR3 is TGTGCCAGCAGCTTCTCTGACAGGAACACTGAAGCTTTCTTT. Translation: CASSFSDRNTEAFF.

This rearrangement joins TRBV2 to TRBJ2-2; 10 bases are a match to TRBD1. This CDR3 contains 15 residues. The germline gives CDR1 SNHLY, CDR2 FYNNEI. V shed 5 bases and J 6 bases; nucleotides not matched to a gene: 6. CDR3 amino acids: CASSTTGGSAGELFF. In DNA, the CDR3 is TGTGCCAGCAGTACGACAGGGGGCTCAGCCGGGGAGCTGTTTTTT.

The V and J genes are TRBV7-3 and TRBJ2-2; D ambiguous. Trimming removed 2 bases from V and 1 base from J, with 5 bases in between. Looked up from germline, CDR1 is SGHTA and CDR2 is FQGTGA. The CDR3 has 14 amino acids. CDR3: CASSLGRNTGELFF. As DNA, the CDR3 is TGTGCCAGCAGCTTAGGGCGGAACACCGGGGAGCTGTTTTTT.

This clonotype was counted at least ten times. The chain joins TRBV27 to TRBJ2-5, with 8 bases fitting TRBD1. The CDR3 has 16 amino acids. Germline V gene sequence: CDR1 MNHEY, CDR2 SMNVEV (reference sequence). Germline trimming cut 0 bases from V and 5 bases from J; bases unmatched to any gene: 8. CDR3: CASSLSTGTGVETQYF. The CDR3 coding sequence is TGTGCCAGCAGTTTATCGACTGGGACAGGCGTCGAGACCCAGTACTTC.

This clonotype showed up many times. The V and J genes are TRBV3-1 and TRBJ1-6; 8 positions agree with TRBD1. V shed 4 bases and J 8 bases; nucleotides not matched to a gene: 7. Germline CDR1 LGHDT, CDR2 YNNKEL (reference sequence). The CDR3 loop spans 15 amino acids. The CDR3 sequence is CASSPGQGTDSPLHF. The CDR3 bases are TGTGCCAGCAGCCCAGGACAGGGTACGGATTCACCCCTCCACTTT.

CDR3 bases: TGTGCCATCAGTGGCTCCTCAACGCGGGAGGGCCGCGACGAGCAGTACTTC. Translated: CAISGSSTREGRDEQYF. The chain uses TRBV10-3 and TRBJ2-7; 9 bases match TRBD2. The CDR3 is 17 amino acids. Germline V CDR1 and CDR2: ENHRY, SYGVKD. J gave up 5 bases and V 4 bases, and 15 bases lay outside the gene matches.

At least ten counts were recorded for this clonotype. This sequence joins TRBV11-2 and TRBJ2-5; no firm D call. Trimming took 5 bases from V and 1 from J, leaving 14 bases between them. In germline, CDR1 is SGHAT, CDR2 FQNNGV. The CDR3 is made up of 15 amino acids. Here the CDR3 reads CASSTRLGGQETQYF. The CDR3 region has the DNA TGTGCCAGCAGCACCAGATTAGGCGGCCAAGAGACCCAGTACTTC.

There are a few counts of this clonotype. The chain links TRBV7-2 to TRBJ1-2, with 9 bases aligning to TRBD1. Trimming took 5 bases from V and 13 from J; bases not matched to a gene: 11. The CDR3 loop spans 13 amino acids. Germline V gene lookup returns CDR1 SGHTA and CDR2 FQGNSA. CDR3 loop: CASSTAPGQGTTF. CDR3 in DNA: TGTGCCAGCAGCACCGCCCCGGGACAGGGCACCACCTTC.

V gene TRBV20-1 combines with J gene TRBJ2-4; 10 bases align to TRBD2. Trimming took 0 bases from V and 6 from J; bases not matched to a gene: 11. The CDR3 has 17 residues. Germline values: CDR1 DFQATT, CDR2 SNEGSKA (reference sequence). Here the CDR3 reads CSARDLQRGGRGNIQYF. CDR3 in DNA: TGCAGTGCTAGAGATCTACAGCGGGGGGGCCGTGGAAACATTCAGTACTTC.

This clonotype was seen only a few times. The chain couples TRBV9 to TRBJ1-6; no reliable D call. This CDR3 region has 17 residues. Germline loops: CDR1 SGDLS, CDR2 YYNGEE. Trimming shortened V by 4 bases and J by 4 bases, and 18 bases separated the two germline ends. The CDR3 spells CASSPEVGVGYNSPLHF. In DNA, the CDR3 is TGTGCCAGCAGCCCCGAGGTGGGCGTAGGATATAATTCACCCCTCCACTTT.

In this sample, this clonotype turned up a few times. The gene calls are TRBV19 and TRBJ2-3; 14 bases fit TRBD2. Germline CDR1 and CDR2: LNHDA and SQIVND (reference sequence). The length of the CDR3 is 19 residues. In DNA, the CDR3 is TGTGCTGATCCTCTACTCACCGGGACTAGCGGGGGAGAGACAGATACGCAGTATTTT. This codes for CADPLLTGTSGGETDTQYF.

The chain combines TRBV25-1 with TRBJ1-6; D perhaps matches TRBD1 (6 bases). The CDR3 length is 15 residues. V was shortened by 2 bases and J by 3 bases, with 8 bases between the two germline ends. The V gene's germline CDR1 is MGHDK and CDR2 SYGVNS. The CDR3 loop reads CASSERGGYNSPLHF. The DNA of the CDR3 is TGTGCCAGCAGTGAAAGGGGGGGCTATAATTCACCCCTCCACTTT.

This clonotype was observed at least ten times. The rearrangement uses TRBV14 and TRBJ1-2; 7 bases line up with TRBD1. The CDR3 length is 16 residues. Trimming at V came to 0 bases and at J to 1 base, leaving 5 bases not matched to a gene. CDR1 and CDR2 (germline): SGHDN, FVKESK. CDR3 amino acids: CASSQEGTVINYGYTF. The CDR3 DNA is TGTGCCAGCAGCCAAGAGGGGACAGTGATTAACTATGGCTACACCTTC.

The genes are TRBV11-2 and TRBJ1-5; a possible D gene is TRBD1 (5 bases). The CDR3 consists of 15 residues. Germline V lookup: CDR1 SGHAT, CDR2 FQNNGV. The germline V and J ends were trimmed by 3 bases and 0 bases, with 9 bases remaining between them. The CDR3 is CASSFGTDSNQPQHF. CDR3 coding DNA: TGTGCCAGCAGCTTTGGGACGGATAGCAATCAGCCCCAGCATTTT.

This clonotype was counted ten times or more. The chain is built from TRBV7-3 and TRBJ2-3; 10 positions agree with TRBD2. CDR3 length: 14 residues. Trimming removed 4 bases from V and 3 bases from J; junction bases left unmatched: 1. CDR1 is SGHTA and CDR2 is FQGTGA in the germline V gene. The CDR3 nucleotides read TGTGCCAGCAGCTCACTAGCGGGGACAGATACGCAGTATTTT. This translates into CASSSLAGTDTQYF.

This clonotype was found many times. This sequence joins TRBV18 and TRBJ1-5; 7 positions agree with TRBD1. V was clipped by 3 bases and J by 1 base; unmatched bases: 3. The germline V gene encodes CDR1 KGHSH and CDR2 LQKENI. The length of the CDR3 is 15 residues. CDR3 sequence (DNA): TGTGCCAGCTCACCCGGACAGGCGAGCAATCAGCCCCAGCATTTT. Translated, it gives CASSPGQASNQPQHF.

This clonotype showed up many times. This chain connects TRBV5-1 to TRBJ2-7, with a tentative D call TRBD1 (6 bases). Between the trimmed V and J ends, which lost 0 bases and 1 base, there was a span of 8 bases. The CDR3 contains 14 residues. CDR1 and CDR2 (germline): SGHRS, YFSETQ. The chain's CDR3 is CASSLDRASYEQYF. CDR3 DNA: TGCGCCAGCAGCTTGGACAGGGCGTCCTACGAGCAGTACTTC.

This sequence joins TRBV28 and TRBJ1-2; D gene unclear. The CDR3 has 12 residues. Trimming shortened V by 6 bases and J by 7 bases, and 12 bases separated the two germline ends. Germline V gene sequence: CDR1 MDHEN, CDR2 SYDVKM. The CDR3 DNA follows: TGTGCCAGCAGCAGGACCGGTCGTGGCTACACCTTC. Translation: CASSRTGRGYTF.

This clonotype has just a few counts. J is TRBJ2-2 and V is TRBV25-1; D not certain. V was clipped by 4 bases and J by 0 bases, with 6 bases between them. The CDR3 is made up of 14 amino acids. The germline gives CDR1 MGHDK, CDR2 SYGVNS. CDR3 sequence: CASSVGPNTGELFF. For the CDR3, the DNA is TGTGCCAGCAGTGTTGGGCCGAACACCGGGGAGCTGTTTTTT. Combining the CDR3 with reference TRBV25-1 and TRBJ2-2 gives the whole variable domain EADIYQTPRYLVIGTGKKITLECSQTMGHDKMYWYQQDPGMELHLIHYSYGVNSTEKGDLSSESTVSRIRTEHFPLTLESARPSHTSQYLCASSVGPNTGELFFGEGSRLTVL.

The chain carries TRBV11-2 and TRBJ2-4; 12 bases map to TRBD2. CDR3 length: 19 residues. With V trimmed by 1 base and J by 1 base, 8 bases remained unmatched. The V gene's germline CDR1 is SGHAT and CDR2 FQNNGV. The CDR3 DNA reads as TGTGCCAGCAGCTTAGGAAGACTAGCGGGGGCCGGGGCCAAAAACATTCAGTACTTC. This gives the protein CASSLGRLAGAGAKNIQYF.